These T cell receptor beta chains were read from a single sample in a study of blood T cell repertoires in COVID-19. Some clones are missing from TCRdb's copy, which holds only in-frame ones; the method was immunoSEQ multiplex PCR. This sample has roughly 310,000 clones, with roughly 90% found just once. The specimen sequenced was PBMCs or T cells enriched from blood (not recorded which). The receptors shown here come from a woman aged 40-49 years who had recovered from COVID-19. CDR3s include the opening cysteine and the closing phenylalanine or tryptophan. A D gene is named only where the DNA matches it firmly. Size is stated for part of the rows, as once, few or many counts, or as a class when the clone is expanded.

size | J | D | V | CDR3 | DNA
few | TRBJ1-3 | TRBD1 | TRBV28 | CASTNDREVYTIYF | TGTGCCAGCACCAACGACAGGGAAGTTTACACCATATATTTT
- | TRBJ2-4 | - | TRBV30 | CAWRYKNIQYF | TGTGCCTGGAGGTACAAAAACATTCAGTACTTC
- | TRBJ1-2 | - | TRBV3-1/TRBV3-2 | CASSQAEMSNYGYTF | TGTGCCAGCAGCCAAGCTGAGATGAGTAACTATGGCTACACCTTC
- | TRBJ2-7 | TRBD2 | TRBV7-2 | CASRPTRLAGGEQYF | TGTGCCAGCAGGCCAACGCGACTAGCGGGAGGCGAGCAGTACTTC
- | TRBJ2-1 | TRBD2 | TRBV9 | CASSTTSGGYNEQFF | TGTGCCAGCAGCACGACTAGCGGGGGGTACAATGAGCAGTTCTTC
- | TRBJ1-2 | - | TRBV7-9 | CASSQGGYTF | TGTGCCAGCAGCCAGGGTGGCTACACCTTC
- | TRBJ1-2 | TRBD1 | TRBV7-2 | CASSSRTGLFGYTF | TGTGCCAGCAGCAGCCGGACAGGTCTTTTTGGCTACACCTTC
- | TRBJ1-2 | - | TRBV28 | CASTIIRGVSYGYTF | TGTGCCAGCACTATAATCCGGGGGGTCTCCTATGGCTACACCTTC
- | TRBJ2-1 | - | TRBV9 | CASSVGAGLVNEQFF | TGTGCCAGCAGCGTAGGGGCAGGTTTGGTCAATGAGCAGTTCTTC
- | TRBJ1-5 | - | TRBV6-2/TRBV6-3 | CASSYLTARHQPQHF | TGTGCCAGCAGTTATTTGACTGCAAGGCATCAGCCCCAGCATTTT
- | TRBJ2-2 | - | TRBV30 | CAWSPGGNTGELFF | TGTGCCTGGAGCCCCGGGGGTAACACCGGGGAGCTGTTTTTT
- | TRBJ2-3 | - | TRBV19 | CASSIATRGGDTQYF | TGTGCCAGTAGTATAGCTACCCGAGGGGGAGATACGCAGTATTTT
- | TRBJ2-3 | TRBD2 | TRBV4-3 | CASSRTSGATDTQYF | TGCGCCAGCAGCCGCACTAGCGGGGCCACAGATACGCAGTATTTT
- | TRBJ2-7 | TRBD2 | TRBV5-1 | CASSLRGSPYEQYF | TGCGCCAGCAGCTTGCGCGGGAGCCCGTACGAGCAGTACTTC
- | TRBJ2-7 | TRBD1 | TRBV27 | CASSYRGFNYEQYF | TGTGCCAGCAGTTACAGGGGCTTTAACTACGAGCAGTACTTC
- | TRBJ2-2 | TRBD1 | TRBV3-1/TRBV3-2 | CASSPRQGALTGELFF | TGTGCCAGCAGCCCTAGACAGGGGGCGCTCACCGGGGAGCTGTTTTTT
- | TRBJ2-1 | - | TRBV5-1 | CASSLERGSSYNEQFF | TGCGCCAGCAGCTTGGAACGGGGGAGCTCCTACAATGAGCAGTTCTTC
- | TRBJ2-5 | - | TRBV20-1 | CSASIPGRETQYF | TGCAGTGCTAGTATCCCGGGGAGGGAGACCCAGTACTTC
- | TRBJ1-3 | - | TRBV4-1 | CASSQDLGEPGNTIYF | TGCGCCAGCAGCCAAGATCTTGGAGAGCCTGGAAACACCATATATTTT
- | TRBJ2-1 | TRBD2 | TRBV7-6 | CASSRRGSGFGNEQFF | TGTGCCAGCAGCCGCCGGGGTAGCGGGTTTGGCAATGAGCAGTTCTTC
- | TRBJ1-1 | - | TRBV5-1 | CASSFRRGSATEAFF | TGCGCCAGCAGCTTCAGGCGGGGAAGTGCCACTGAAGCTTTCTTT
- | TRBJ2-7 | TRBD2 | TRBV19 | CASSIGGTHTLISYEQYF | TGTGCCAGTAGTATCGGGGGGACCCATACCCTTATCTCTTACGAGCAGTACTTC
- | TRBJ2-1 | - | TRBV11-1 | CASSLVRPGGDEQFF | TGTGCCAGCAGCTTAGTGAGGCCCGGGGGAGATGAGCAGTTCTTC
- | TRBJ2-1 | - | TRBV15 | CATVGHSGEPHNEQFF | TGTGCCACCGTCGGCCATAGCGGAGAACCTCACAATGAGCAGTTCTTC
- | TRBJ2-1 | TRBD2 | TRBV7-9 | CATRGDGRKHEQFF | TGTGCCACCAGAGGGGACGGGAGGAAGCATGAGCAGTTCTTC
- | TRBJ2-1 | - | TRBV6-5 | CAIARGSYNEQFF | TGTGCCATCGCCCGGGGCTCCTACAATGAGCAGTTCTTC
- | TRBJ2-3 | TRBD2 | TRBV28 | CTGGEPTDTQYF | TGTACGGGGGGGGAGCCCACAGATACGCAGTATTTT
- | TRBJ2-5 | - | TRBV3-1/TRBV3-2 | CASSQLYQETQYF | TGTGCCAGCAGCCAATTATATCAAGAGACCCAGTACTTC
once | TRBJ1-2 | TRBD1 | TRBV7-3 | CASSYTGEGNGYTF | TGTGCCAGCAGCTACACAGGGGAAGGGAATGGCTACACCTTC
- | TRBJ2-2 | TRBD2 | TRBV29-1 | CSVGLANTGELFF | TGCAGCGTCGGACTAGCGAACACCGGGGAGCTGTTTTTT
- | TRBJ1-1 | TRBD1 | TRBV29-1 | CSVPGTGNTEAFF | TGCAGCGTCCCCGGGACAGGGAACACTGAAGCTTTCTTT
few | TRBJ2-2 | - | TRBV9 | CASSAGLNKNTGELFF | TGTGCCAGCAGCGCGGGACTCAATAAGAACACCGGGGAGCTGTTTTTT
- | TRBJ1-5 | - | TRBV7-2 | CASSPQGRHQPQHF | TGTGCCAGCAGCCCTCAGGGTCGGCATCAGCCCCAGCATTTT
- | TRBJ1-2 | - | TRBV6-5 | CASSLPGGAYGYTF | TGTGCCAGCAGCCTTCCGGGGGGGGCCTATGGCTACACCTTC
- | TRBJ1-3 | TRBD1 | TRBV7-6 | CASRPDRGLGNTIYF | TGTGCCAGCAGACCCGACAGGGGGCTAGGAAACACCATATATTTT
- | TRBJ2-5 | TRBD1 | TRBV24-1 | CATSDPQGAGETQYF | TGTGCCACCAGTGATCCCCAGGGGGCCGGGGAGACCCAGTACTTC
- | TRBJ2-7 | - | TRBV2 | CASSDTGGIGAYEQYF | TGTGCCAGCAGTGATACGGGCGGGATAGGCGCCTACGAGCAGTACTTC
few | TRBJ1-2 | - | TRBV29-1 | CSVEVSRGGYGYTF | TGCAGCGTTGAAGTATCCAGGGGTGGGTATGGCTACACCTTC
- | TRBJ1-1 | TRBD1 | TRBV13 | CASSFFRDRDIRTEAFF | TGTGCCAGCAGCTTCTTTCGGGACAGGGATATACGGACTGAAGCTTTCTTT
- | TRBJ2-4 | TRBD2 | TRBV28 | CASSLIAGEVNIQYF | TGTGCCAGCAGTTTGATAGCGGGAGAGGTAAACATTCAGTACTTC
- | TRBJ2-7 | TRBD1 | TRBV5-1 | CASSLGDREGPYEQYF | TGCGCCAGCAGCTTGGGGGACAGGGAGGGTCCCTACGAGCAGTACTTC
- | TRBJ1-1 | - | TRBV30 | CAWSYSLNTEAFF | TGTGCCTGGAGTTACAGCCTGAACACTGAAGCTTTCTTT
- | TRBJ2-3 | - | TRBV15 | CATSRNRADTQYF | TGTGCCACCAGCAGAAACCGCGCAGATACGCAGTATTTT
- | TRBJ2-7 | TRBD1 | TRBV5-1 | CASSGGTGGPSYEQYF | TGCGCCAGCAGCGGCGGGACAGGGGGGCCCTCCTACGAGCAGTACTTC
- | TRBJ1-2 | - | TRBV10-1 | CASSESRENGYTF | TGCGCCAGCAGTGAGTCGCGGGAAAATGGCTACACCTTC
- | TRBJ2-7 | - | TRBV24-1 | CATSDSGSPYEQYF | TGTGCCACCAGTGATTCCGGGTCGCCTTACGAGCAGTACTTC
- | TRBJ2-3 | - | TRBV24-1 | CATSDRDPGGDTQYF | TGTGCCACCAGTGACCGGGACCCCGGGGGAGATACGCAGTATTTT
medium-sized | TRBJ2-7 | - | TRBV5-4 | CASSTRQDHEQYF | TGTGCCAGCAGCACCCGACAGGACCACGAGCAGTACTTC
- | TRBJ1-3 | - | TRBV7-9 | CASGGFSGNTIYF | TGTGCCAGCGGGGGCTTCTCTGGAAACACCATATATTTT
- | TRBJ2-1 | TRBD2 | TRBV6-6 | CASSYSLTSVEQFF | TGTGCCAGCAGTTACTCCCTGACTAGCGTCGAGCAGTTCTTC
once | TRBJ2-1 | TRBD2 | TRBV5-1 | CASSWLAGESSYNEQFF | TGCGCCAGCAGCTGGTTAGCGGGAGAGAGCTCCTACAATGAGCAGTTCTTC
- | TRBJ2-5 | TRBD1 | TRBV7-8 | CASSLGDRVFETQYF | TGTGCCAGCAGCTTAGGGGACAGGGTATTCGAGACCCAGTACTTC
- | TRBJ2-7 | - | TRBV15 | CATSRRGGGPSYEQYF | TGTGCCACCAGCCGAAGAGGAGGGGGCCCCTCCTACGAGCAGTACTTC
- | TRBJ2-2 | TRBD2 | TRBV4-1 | CASSQSTPGGTGELFF | TGCGCCAGCAGCCAATCGACTCCGGGGGGCACCGGGGAGCTGTTTTTT
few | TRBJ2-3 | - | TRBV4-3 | CASSQEAGTRPTDTQYF | TGCGCCAGCAGCCAAGAAGCCGGGACAAGGCCCACAGATACGCAGTATTTT